This T cell receptor beta chain was obtained from a study of lymphopenia after photon versus proton radiotherapy. Study-wide results and limits: Photon-treated patients lost naive T cells and TCR diversity; proton-treated stayed stable. Only patients who died were analyzed for survival; proton advantage is unproven. Oligoclonal CD8+ Temra expansion after nadir drove photon patients' diversity drop.

Assay used: immunoSEQ multiplex PCR; TCRdb lists only in-frame clones, some missing. This sample has around 70,000 clones, with roughly 93% found just once. With V trimmed by 3 bases and J by 4 bases, 4 bases remained unmatched. From germline, CDR1 is MDHEN and CDR2 SYDVKM. This CDR3 is 15 amino acids long. In its sample, this clone was seen once. What it binds is unknown. The sample was peripheral blood, taken from a patient treated with photon-based radiotherapy. This TCR was sampled from a woman between 65 and 79 years old with pancreatic cancer. The chain joins TRBV28 to TRBJ1-3; 9 bases agree with TRBD1. This chain's CDR3 is CASSFGTGLGNTIYF. The CDR3 bases are TGTGCCAGCAGTTTCGGGACAGGGTTAGGAAACACCATATATTTT.